This T cell receptor (beta chain) was captured by sequencing in a study of spatial heterogeneity in lung cancer. Time point indicated: sample taken at primary tumor resection. From tumor, nontumor lung or frozen PBMC, whole RNA was taken unsorted for sequencing. Germline V CDR1 and CDR2: SGHRS, YFSETQ. CDR3 length equals 15 residues. V shed 4 bases and J 1 base; nucleotides not matched to a gene: 3. This clonotype was seen ten or more times. TCRdb re-called the 5' RACE reads with MiXCR, one entry per CDR3 protein. The table lists about 85,000 distinct CDR3 sequences, roughly a fifth of them singletons.

The sample was PBMCs, taken at surgery. The clonotype was recovered from a male donor with early-stage non-small cell lung cancer. The chain is built from TRBV5-1 and TRBJ2-3; TRBD2 agrees at 10 bases. CDR3 nucleotides: TGCGCCAGCAGCACTGGACTAGCGGGCACAGATACGCAGTATTTT. Translating gives CASSTGLAGTDTQYF.